The sequence of this T cell receptor beta chain was determined in a study of monozygotic twins with inflammatory bowel disease (dated 2019 in TCRdb). With regard to the full study: In total, about 28 monozygotic twin pairs made up the full study: 19 Danish pairs, all IBD-discordant, plus nine German pairs, of which four were IBD-concordant and five were IBD-discordant. The search for disease-associated traits relied mainly on comparing IBD patients with their genetically identical healthy co-twins within discordant pairs. Each individual had, on average, about 151 000 unique TCRalpha sequences and 181 000 unique TCRbeta sequences available for analysis.

Library preparation employed 5' RACE. The input for every TCR library was roughly 3,200 ng of total RNA. cDNA was synthesized with SMARTScribe reverse transcriptase in eight separate reactions per sample. Unique molecular identifiers containing a 6-nucleotide sample barcode were introduced through template switching during cDNA synthesis. TCRalpha and TCRbeta cDNA was amplified in two nested PCRs of about 17 and 10 cycles, and bead purification was carried out after each PCR. Before amplification, the cDNA was treated with uracil DNA-glycosylase and purified using the QIAquick PCR purification kit. In the second PCR, Illumina TruSeq-compatible adapters and sample-specific barcodes were added. Library quality and concentration were checked on TapeStation and Qubit, and libraries were pooled at approximately 4.7 ng each. Sequencing of pooled libraries was carried out on an Illumina HiSeq2500 single-index Rapid Run using 2 x 100 bp reads and custom sequencing primers. In the authors' own workflow: MiGEC version 1.2.6 was used for UMI-based consensus assembly to correct PCR and sequencing errors. MiXCR version 2.1.1 was used to carry out V(D)J alignment, clonotype assembly and CDR3 extraction. Gene usage, clonotype sharing and MAIT/NKT TCR abundance were normalised by analysing the top 1000, 10 000 and 20 000 clonotypes per sample. Diversity was computed as the inverse Simpson index with the vegan R package after downsampling to 27 000 UMIs. Paired Mann-Whitney U tests were applied to discordant twin pairs, and Benjamini-Hochberg correction was used for multiple testing. TCRdb reprocessed the reads, and each CDR3 protein sequence is entered once, without DNA. TCRdb's processing, not the authors', yielded these V and J calls. The sample table records approximately 340,000 distinct CDR3 sequences. Together, the top ten hold around 2% of the sample.

The germline V gene (reference sequence) specifies SEHNR as CDR1 and FQNEAQ as CDR2. The CDR3 measures 13 amino acids from cysteine to phenylalanine. DNA was not recorded. General conclusions and limits of the study: Fewer clonotypes were shared with other individuals by IBD patients than by healthy twins, most markedly in patients showing signs of disease activity. No single strong signal or clonotype linked to IBD turned up in the results, so the idea that one exists was not supported. Measured by the inverse Simpson index, TCRbeta repertoire diversity was lower in IBD patients than in their healthy co-twins. No difference in repertoire similarity was observed between concordant and discordant twins, possibly owing to limited statistical power. Distinction between different T cell subtypes could not be achieved in the analysis. Background noise and inter-individual variability may have been introduced into the repertoires by the differing immunosuppressive treatments among patients.

An approximately 2.5 ml peripheral blood sample was drawn into PAXgene tubes per donor and stored at -80°C. Without T cell sorting, total RNA was isolated from whole blood using the PAXgene blood miRNA kit on an automated QIAcube. Deep TCRalpha and TCRbeta repertoire profiling with unique molecular barcoding was performed on peripheral blood of monozygotic twin pairs concordant or discordant for inflammatory bowel disease. Smoking habits were recorded for all twin pairs, with individuals classified as current, former or never smokers. Details on this clonotype: Its antigen remains undetermined.

Input material: blood. The rearrangement joined TRBV7-9 to TRBJ2-2; the TCRdb call, TRBD1, lacks DNA for checking. This clonotype originated in a human donor with ulcerative colitis or Crohn's disease, or a healthy co-twin of an affected twin (not recorded which). The CDR3 region has the sequence CAGTDTFTGELFF.